The rows below give T cell receptor beta chains drawn from one sample of a study of follicular helper T cells after annual influenza vaccination. Only in-frame clones appear in the TCRdb table, and some are missing; sequencing was by immunoSEQ multiplex PCR. The profile covers approximately 11,000 clones, with roughly 80% appearing a single time and around 0.43% taken by the ten largest. This material consisted of CXCR5+ CD38- circulating T follicular helper cells from blood, taken 7 days after influenza vaccination. These receptors originate from an adult who received the influenza vaccine. Both conserved end residues are part of each CDR3. Each record gives: clone size, V gene, CDR3 protein. Clone size is not always given. Where it is, it says once, few, many or a class for expanded clones.

. | TRBV18 | CASSPPTGRGGYTF
. | TRBV19 | CASSRVGGGKRDTQYF
. | TRBV18 | CASSPSRGTGENTEAFF
. | TRBV18 | CASSRTTLTFSGELFF
. | TRBV6-6 | CASSYSSGASGEQYF
. | TRBV27 | CASSFGRALLPLNQPQHF
. | TRBV6-5 | CASSPRGHTEAFF
. | TRBV18 | CASSGDRAEGTEAFF
. | TRBV5-4 | CASSSQGAEITEAFF
. | TRBV6-1 | CASTARTGKNSPLHF
. | TRBV5-1 | CASSWTSRQVVLDYGYTF
few | TRBV15 | CATSSAGGQDTQYF
once | TRBV2 | CASSELDSSYNEQFF
. | TRBV29-1 | CSAVDHEAFF
. | TRBV2 | CASRKGIAADTQYF
once | TRBV30 | CAWTHGGAYYEQYF
. | TRBV6-5 | CASSYGTDNEQFF
. | TRBV2 | CASRLPSGGEGTDTQYF
. | TRBV5-4 | CASSPRNTEAFF
. | TRBV14 | CASSQDLRREQYF
few | TRBV9 | CASSVGGNSPLHF
. | TRBV6-1 | CASSGGTGGGYGYTF
once | TRBV10-3 | CAISESVQASAEAFF
. | TRBV7-2 | CASSLSGDRDTQYF
. | TRBV25-1 | CASRTGGTVGNTEAFF
. | TRBV6-5 | CASRGLDTQYF
. | TRBV5-1 | CASSLAQFRDIQYF
. | TRBV9 | CASSATDGGYSYEQYF
. | TRBV29-1 | CSVEEYATDTQYF
. | TRBV7-8 | CASSRTGLADTDTQYF
. | TRBV18 | CASSPLNLRGRTEAFF
. | TRBV18 | CASSPRANTEAFF
. | TRBV19 | CASHNKEGLLFYGYTF
. | TRBV11-2 | CASSQNPTNEKLFF
. | TRBV18 | CASSPILGQGNIYEQYF
. | TRBV6-5 | CASSYDGNTEAFF
once | TRBV5-4 | CASSGTGTLNEKLFF
few | TRBV4-1 | CASSQDNPRDGYTF
. | TRBV6-5 | CASSYGGLGVSFF
. | TRBV29-1 | CSAYTGQGPTGELFF
. | TRBV28 | CASSLWRGSKKNTEAFF
. | TRBV7-2 | CASSPPRGVVPLSYEQYF
. | TRBV19 | CASRSAQGAGGYTF
. | TRBV4-1 | CASSQDGVAGANVLTF
. | TRBV19 | CATQRAGPNGYTF
. | TRBV6-6 | CASHRGETYNEQFF
. | TRBV7-2 | CASSLSTDTQYF
. | TRBV6-5 | CASRQNTEAFF
. | TRBV7-2 | CASTFIPDPFGGEQYF
. | TRBV27 | CASSLFVTTAYEQYF
. | TRBV18 | CASSPRAGGLYEQYF
. | TRBV28 | CASSKTAQGNTIYF
. | TRBV12-5 | CASGRDGGTGELFF
. | TRBV7-6 | CASSLMAGTGELFF
. | TRBV21-1 | CASYRGADTQYF